This record concerns one T cell receptor beta chain sequence. This likely traces to a read error, being one base from a far larger clone. Time point in this sample: before trial treatment. The sample originates from a study of low-dose radiotherapy and immunotherapy resistance in tumors. Study background: Patients received cyclophosphamide 200 mg/m2 intravenously every two weeks, the day before radiation-immunotherapy.

The CDR3 runs to 13 residues. The germline CDR1 and CDR2 sequences are ENHRY and SYGVKD. V was clipped by 6 bases and J by 11 bases; unmatched bases: 9. cDNA synthesis used a TRAV/TRBV-specific primer set for both chains. A constant-region primer paired with the V-primer adapter amplified TCRs over about 19 PCR cycles. One entry per CDR3 protein results from TCRdb running MiXCR on the reads. The table lists 57,000 or so distinct CDR3 sequences, 20% to 25% of them singletons, with 5.5% to 6.5% in the top ten. The sequence was obtained from a male donor with prostate cancer. Material: PBMCs, obtained before treatment. The J gene is TRBJ2-5, the V gene TRBV10-3, with 10 bases fitting TRBD2. CDR3 sequence reads: CAIRPSGSNEQYF. The CDR3 region has the DNA TGTGCCATCAGGCCTAGCGGGAGCAATGAGCAGTACTTC.